This T cell receptor beta chain was recorded in a study of OX40 agonist ivuxolimab in advanced cancers. Patients with a history of autoimmune disease or on systemic immunosuppression were excluded. The germline gives CDR1 MNHNS, CDR2 SASEGT. The CDR3 loop spans 15 amino acids. V was clipped by 3 bases and J by 4 bases, with 15 bases between them. Produced via immunoSEQ multiplex PCR; TCRdb's table is partial and in-frame only. The table lists more than 55,000 clones, over 60% of them singletons. Material: CD4+ or CD8+ T cells sorted from blood, obtained in a trial of the OX40 agonist ivuxolimab. The receptor was isolated from an adult with an advanced solid tumor such as melanoma, head and neck, liver or kidney cancer. This chain connects TRBV6-1 to TRBJ1-2, with D perhaps matching TRBD1 (6 bases). The CDR3 protein is CASSDRDIHPYGYTF. The CDR3 bases are TGTGCCAGCAGTGACCGGGACATACACCCCTATGGCTACACCTTC.